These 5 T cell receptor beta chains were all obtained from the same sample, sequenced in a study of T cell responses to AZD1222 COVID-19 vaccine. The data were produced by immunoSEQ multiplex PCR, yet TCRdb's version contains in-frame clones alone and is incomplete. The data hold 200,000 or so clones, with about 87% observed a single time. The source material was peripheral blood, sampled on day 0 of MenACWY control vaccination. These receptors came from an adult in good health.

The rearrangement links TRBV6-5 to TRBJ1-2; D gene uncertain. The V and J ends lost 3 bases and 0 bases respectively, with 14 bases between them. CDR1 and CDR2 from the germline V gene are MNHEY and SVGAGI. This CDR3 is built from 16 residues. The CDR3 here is CASSYTRALTNYGYTF. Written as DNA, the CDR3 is TGTGCCAGCAGTTATACCCGGGCACTCACTAACTATGGCTACACCTTC.

CDR3 nucleotides: TGTGCCAGCAGCCAGGGACGGCTTAGGAACACTGAAGCTTTCTTT. Protein product: CASSQGRLRNTEAFF. This sequence joins TRBV6-1 and TRBJ1-1, with D perhaps matching TRBD1 (5 bases). The CDR3 loop spans 15 amino acids. Trimming cost V 6 bases and J 1 base, with 15 bases left between them. From germline, CDR1 is MNHNS and CDR2 SASEGT.

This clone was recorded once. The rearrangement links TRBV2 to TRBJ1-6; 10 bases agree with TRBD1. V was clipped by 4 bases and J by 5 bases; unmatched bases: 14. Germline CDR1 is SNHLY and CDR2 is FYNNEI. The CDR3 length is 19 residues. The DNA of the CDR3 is TGTGCCAGCAGTGGAGGTGGGACAGGGGTTGCGTTGGATAATTCACCCCTCCACTTT. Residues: CASSGGGTGVALDNSPLHF.

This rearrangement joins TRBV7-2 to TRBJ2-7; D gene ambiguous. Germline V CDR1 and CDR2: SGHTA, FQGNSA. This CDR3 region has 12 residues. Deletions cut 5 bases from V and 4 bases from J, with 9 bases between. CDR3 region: CASSPDRYEQYF. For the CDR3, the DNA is TGTGCCAGCAGCCCTGACCGGTACGAGCAGTACTTC.

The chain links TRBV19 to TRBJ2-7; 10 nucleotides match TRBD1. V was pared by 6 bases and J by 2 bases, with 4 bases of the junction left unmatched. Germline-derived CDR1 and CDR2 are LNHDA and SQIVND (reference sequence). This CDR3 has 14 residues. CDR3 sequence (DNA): TGTGCCAGTAGGCGGACAGGGGGGCCCTACGAGCAGTACTTC. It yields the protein CASRRTGGPYEQYF.